Each of the 15 T cell receptor beta chains below was sequenced from the same sample in a study of spatial heterogeneity in lung cancer (dated by TCRdb to between 2018 and 2021). Summary of the overall study and its limitations: The number of expanded intratumoral alpha and beta TCRs correlated with the tumor nonsynonymous mutation count.

What this sample's time point label stands for: sample taken at primary tumor resection. Libraries were constructed by 5' RACE. TCRdb shows the sequencer as NextSeq 500. TCRdb reran the public reads through fastp at Q25 and MiXCR, keeping productive beta chains. Rows merge per CDR3 protein into single entries with the most common DNA and genes. The sample table shows some 6,000 distinct CDR3 sequences, and roughly 16% are seen once. The ten largest make up more than 9% of the sample. Their specific antigens are unknown. The sample was lung tumor tissue, taken at surgery. All receptors come from a male donor with early-stage non-small cell lung cancer.

In its sample, this clonotype ranks as medium-sized. In a library made to pick up alpha chains, this beta chain is a stray read with a size that means little. The chain couples TRBV24-1 to TRBJ2-4; D may match TRBD1 or TRBD2 (5 bases each). The germline V gene encodes CDR1 KGHDR and CDR2 SFDVKD. V lost 4 bases and J lost 0, with 6 bases in between. The CDR3 is made up of 14 amino acids. In DNA, the CDR3 is TGTGCCACCAGTGAAGGGACAGCCAAAAACATTCAGTACTTC. Translation gives CATSEGTAKNIQYF.

This clonotype ranks as medium-sized. This beta chain is an unintended read in a library built for alpha chains; its size means little. The DNA for the CDR3 is TGTGCCAGCAGTGGGGGGCAAGAGACCCAGTACTTC. It yields the protein CASSGGQETQYF. The chain couples TRBV28 to TRBJ2-5, with a possible D match to TRBD2 (6 bases). Trimming removed 5 bases from V and 2 bases from J, with 6 bases in between. CDR3 size: 12 residues. The germline V gene has CDR1 MDHEN and CDR2 SYDVKM. Looking up the rest from reference TRBV28 and TRBJ2-5 gives the full variable domain: DVKVTQSSRYLVKRTGEKVFLECVQDMDHENMFWYRQDPGLGLRLIYFSYDVKMKEKGDIPEGYSVSREKKERFSLILESASTNQTSMYLCASSGGQETQYFGPGTRLLVL.

This clonotype was counted at least ten times. This beta chain is a stray read from a library made for alpha chains; its abundance is not meaningful. The rearrangement links TRBV20-1 to TRBJ2-3; 7 positions match TRBD1. Losses at the gene ends were 2 bases for V and 2 bases for J; bases not matched to a gene: 7. Germline CDR1 DFQATT, CDR2 SNEGSKA (reference sequence). The CDR3 consists of 15 residues. The CDR3 nucleotides are TGCAGTGCTAGACAGGGGGAGTTGAACACAGATACGCAGTATTTT. Its protein product is CSARQGELNTDTQYF.

Judged by abundance, this clonotype is medium-sized (0.01 to 0.1%). As an off-target read in a library built for alpha chains, this beta chain has a frequency of little significance. The chain has TRBV12-3 or TRBV12-4 and TRBJ2-5, with D possibly being TRBD1 or TRBD2 (6 bases each). V was clipped by 5 bases and J by 5 bases, with 21 bases between them. The length of the CDR3 is 16 residues. The CDR3 loop reads CASSPGGRDGRETQYF. In DNA form, the CDR3 reads TGTGCCAGCAGTCCTGGGGGGCGGGACGGCAGGGAGACCCAGTACTTC.

This clonotype is classed as medium-sized. A library prepared for alpha chains yielded this beta chain as an off-target read; its size is of little meaning. The gene calls are TRBV5-1 and TRBJ2-7; the match to TRBD2 covers 8 bases. Trimming took 3 bases from V and 2 from J; bases not matched to a gene: 4. The germline CDR1 and CDR2 sequences are SGHRS and YFSETQ. The CDR3 spans 14 residues. CDR3 sequence reads: CASSSTSATYEQYF. CDR3 coding DNA: TGCGCCAGCAGCTCGACTAGCGCGACCTACGAGCAGTACTTC. The whole variable domain, remainder taken from reference TRBV5-1 and TRBJ2-7, is KAGVTQTPRYLIKTRGQQVTLSCSPISGHRSVSWYQQTPGQGLQFLFEYFSETQRNKGNFPGRFSGRQFSNSRSEMNVSTLELGDSALYLCASSSTSATYEQYFGPGTRLTVT.

By share, this clonotype counts as medium-sized (0.01 to 0.1%). The library was designed around alpha chains, so this beta chain is a stray read whose abundance carries little weight. The V call is TRBV4-1, the J call TRBJ2-7; D is undetermined. The CDR3 extends over 15 amino acids. Trimming stripped 3 bases from V and 2 bases from J, with 14 bases between. Germline loops: CDR1 MGHRA, CDR2 YSYEKL. CDR3 loop: CASSHNGDTTYEQYF. The CDR3 bases are TGCGCCAGCAGCCACAACGGTGACACCACCTACGAGCAGTACTTC.

In regard to this clonotype: A library made for alpha chains picked up this beta chain off target, so its size means little. V usage is TRBV2 and J usage is TRBJ2-7, with D unresolved. The V end was cut by 2 bases, the J end by 2 bases, with 10 bases between. The CDR3 is 14 amino acids. Germline loops: CDR1 SNHLY, CDR2 FYNNEI. Here the CDR3 reads CASSESVGTYEQYF. As DNA, the CDR3 is TGTGCCAGCAGTGAATCGGTAGGAACCTACGAGCAGTACTTC. Drawing the rest from reference TRBV2 and TRBJ2-7, the complete variable domain is EPEVTQTPSHQVTQMGQEVILRCVPISNHLYFYWYRQILGQKVEFLVSFYNNEISEKSEIFDDQFSVERPDGSNFTLKIRSTKLEDSAMYFCASSESVGTYEQYFGPGTRLTVT.

Comment on this clonotype: This beta chain came through as a stray read in a library set up for alpha chains, and its size says little. The rearrangement links TRBV29-1 to TRBJ1-4; 9 bases fit TRBD1. V trimming: 8 bases; J trimming: 6 bases; junction bases outside the gene matches: 4. Germline loops: CDR1 SQVTM, CDR2 ANQGSEA. The CDR3 loop spans 12 amino acids. The CDR3 DNA reads as TGCAGCTCCCGGACAGGGGATGAAAAACTGTTTTTT. Translated: CSSRTGDEKLFF.

By frequency in the sample, this clonotype is medium-sized (0.01 to 0.1%). Since it is a stray read in a library aimed at alpha chains, this beta chain has a size that is not meaningful. The chain carries TRBV2 and TRBJ1-1; maybe TRBD1 (6 bases). Trimming shortened V by 2 bases and J by 0 bases, and 10 bases separated the two germline ends. The length of the CDR3 is 15 residues. Germline CDR1 and CDR2: SNHLY and FYNNEI. In DNA form, the CDR3 reads TGTGCCAGCAGTGAATTGGGGACATTGAACACTGAAGCTTTCTTT. Amino acids: CASSELGTLNTEAFF.

This clonotype was recorded at least ten times. A library made for alpha chains picked up this beta chain off target, so its size means little. The rearrangement uses TRBV29-1 and TRBJ2-7; 9 bases agree with TRBD2. From germline, CDR1 is SQVTM and CDR2 ANQGSEA. Germline trimming cut 5 bases from V and 0 bases from J; bases unmatched to any gene: 5. The CDR3 length is 14 residues. The CDR3 region is CSVHLAGSSYEQYF. Written as DNA, the CDR3 is TGCAGCGTTCATCTAGCGGGGTCCTCCTACGAGCAGTACTTC.

Judged by abundance, this clonotype is medium-sized. This beta chain is a stray read from a library made for alpha chains; its abundance is not meaningful. This chain joins TRBV5-5 and TRBJ2-6; D gene uncertain. The CDR3 has 16 amino acids. V shed 0 bases and J shed 0 bases, with 7 bases lying between them. From germline, CDR1 is SGHKS and CDR2 YYEKEE (reference sequence). CDR3 sequence reads: CASSLAGNSGANVLTF. Here the CDR3 DNA reads TGTGCCAGCAGCTTGGCTGGGAACTCTGGGGCCAACGTCCTGACTTTC.

This clonotype is labeled medium-sized. A read error may account for a junction end that differs from germline. With the library built for alpha chains, this beta chain is off target and its frequency is not meaningful. This chain links TRBV7-7 with TRBJ2-7, with 8 nucleotides matching TRBD1. The germline V gene encodes CDR1 SSHAT and CDR2 FNYEAQ (reference sequence). The CDR3 has 15 residues. The CDR3 loop is CASSPGRGPLYEQYF. The CDR3 nucleotides read TGTGCTAGCAGCCCTGGCAGGGGGCCTCTCTACGAGCAGTACTTC.

In its sample, this clonotype ranks as medium-sized. This beta chain slipped into a library made for alpha chains as a stray read, so its size is not meaningful. The V and J genes are TRBV5-1 and TRBJ2-1; 7 nucleotides line up with TRBD2. The germline CDR1 and CDR2 sequences are SGHRS and YFSETQ. V trimming: 4 bases; J trimming: 10 bases; junction bases outside the gene matches: 11. This CDR3 has 14 amino acids. CDR3 in DNA: TGCGCCAGCAGCCAAAGACTAGCAGCAGGGGAGCAGTTCTTC. It specifies CASSQRLAAGEQFF.

By its share, this clonotype is large. This beta chain is an off-target read within a library intended for alpha chains, so its frequency means little. This chain links TRBV5-5 with TRBJ2-1, with TRBD1 matching 8 bases. The CDR3 loop spans 11 amino acids. The trim removed 2 bases at V and 15 bases at J, leaving 4 bases unmatched. CDR1 is SGHKS and CDR2 is YYEKEE in the germline V gene (reference sequence). CDR3: CASSFGTGPFF. The CDR3 nucleotides read TGTGCCAGCAGCTTTGGGACAGGTCCGTTCTTC.

This clonotype is labeled medium-sized (0.01 to 0.1%). This beta chain came through as a stray read in a library set up for alpha chains, and its size says little. The chain is built from TRBV19 and TRBJ2-3; no clear D gene. V shed 1 base and J shed 3 bases, with 5 bases lying between them. The CDR3 totals 13 residues. Per the germline V gene, CDR1 is LNHDA and CDR2 is SQIVND (reference sequence). CDR3 DNA: TGTGCCAGTAGTATAGCCCGTACAGATACGCAGTATTTT. This gives the protein CASSIARTDTQYF.